These 30 T cell receptor beta chains share one sample of origin, sequenced in a study of T cells in localized non-small cell lung cancer. TCRdb's table, derived via immunoSEQ multiplex PCR, lists solely in-frame clones and lacks some. The sample holds approximately 17,000 clones; about four fifths are singletons and the top ten take more than 25%. Sequencing was performed on peripheral blood, taken before any cancer treatment. All receptors come from a male donor aged 60 or over with stage I lung adenocarcinoma.

V usage is TRBV15 and J usage is TRBJ1-5; D remains unclear. This CDR3 is 16 amino acids long. Trimming took off 5 bases at V and 0 bases at J, with 14 bases between the two ends. Germline lookup yields CDR1 LNHNV and CDR2 YYDKDF (reference sequence). The CDR3 DNA reads as TGTGCCACCAGCGGCAAATCCGCACATAGCAATCAGCCCCAGCATTTT. Its translation is CATSGKSAHSNQPQHF.

The V and J genes are TRBV28 and TRBJ1-1, with D possibly being TRBD1 (5 bases). The CDR3 consists of 14 residues. V gave up 5 bases and J gave up 4 bases, with 14 bases separating them. CDR1 is MDHEN, CDR2 SYDVKM, per germline. The CDR3 sequence is CASSTSTEITEAFF. DNA for the CDR3: TGTGCCAGCAGTACCTCGACAGAAATCACTGAAGCTTTCTTT.

V usage is TRBV5-8 and J usage is TRBJ2-7; D gene ambiguous. Germline CDR1 is SGHTS and CDR2 is YDEGEE. The CDR3 runs 13 residues. Trimming cost V 3 bases and J 2 bases, with 9 bases left between them. CDR3 residues: CASSSRVPYEQYF. CDR3 nucleotide sequence: TGTGCCAGCAGCTCCCGGGTCCCCTACGAGCAGTACTTC.

J is TRBJ2-1 and V is TRBV19, with 10 positions matching TRBD1. Germline V lookup: CDR1 LNHDA, CDR2 SQIVND (reference sequence). The CDR3 length is 15 residues. With 6 bases clipped from V and 9 bases from J, the junction kept 11 bases outside the gene matches. CDR3 residues: CASRRPGQGSGEQFF. DNA of the CDR3: TGTGCCAGTAGGAGACCGGGACAGGGGTCAGGTGAGCAGTTCTTC.

The chain links TRBV13 to TRBJ2-7; 10 bases are shared with TRBD1. The CDR3 contains 15 residues. From germline, CDR1 is PRHDT and CDR2 FYEKMQ (reference sequence). The V segment lost 0 bases and the J segment 5 bases; nucleotides outside the gene matches: 4. The CDR3, as DNA: TGTGCCAGCAGCTTAGGAAGACAGGGGGCGGACGAGCAGTACTTC. Amino acid sequence: CASSLGRQGADEQYF. The whole variable domain, remainder taken from reference TRBV13 and TRBJ2-7, is AAGVIQSPRHLIKEKRETATLKCYPIPRHDTVYWYQQGPGQDPQFLISFYEKMQSDKGSIPDRFSAQQFSDYHSELNMSSLELGDSALYFCASSLGRQGADEQYFGPGTRLTVT.

The rearrangement uses TRBV30 and TRBJ1-5; D is unresolved. CDR1 is GTSNPN, CDR2 SVGIG, per germline (reference sequence). Trimming took 2 bases from V and 0 from J, leaving 8 bases between them. The CDR3 totals 14 residues. The DNA of the CDR3 is TGTGCCTGGAGTCCCGGAAATAGCAATCAGCCCCAGCATTTT. As protein: CAWSPGNSNQPQHF.

This clone was recorded once. CDR3 protein: CASSPPSGEEFGEQFF. The DNA of the CDR3 is TGTGCCAGCAGCCCTCCTAGCGGGGAGGAGTTTGGTGAGCAGTTCTTC. The gene calls are TRBV5-4 and TRBJ2-1; 9 bases match TRBD2. The CDR3 is made up of 16 amino acids. Looked up from germline, CDR1 is SGHNT and CDR2 is YYREEE (reference sequence). J lost 9 bases, V lost 4 bases, and 14 bases had no gene match.

This sequence joins TRBV19 and TRBJ2-3; 14 positions match TRBD2. This CDR3 spans 16 amino acids. After removal of 8 bases from V and 3 bases from J, the junction contained 7 bases not matched to a gene. Germline values: CDR1 LNHDA, CDR2 SQIVND (reference sequence). The CDR3 DNA follows: TGTGCCAGTCGACTAGCGGGAGGGCCGGGGACAGATACGCAGTATTTT. Encoded protein: CASRLAGGPGTDTQYF.

The V and J genes are TRBV11-2 and TRBJ2-5; perhaps TRBD1 as D (5 bases). The last part of the DNA fits TRBJ2-7 better; the J call may be wrong. CDR1 and CDR2 (germline): SGHAT, FQNNGV. The CDR3 extends over 12 amino acids. The CDR3 region is CASRDWGDEQYF. DNA of the CDR3: TGTGCCAGCAGGGATTGGGGCGACGAGCAGTACTTC.

This clone appeared a single time. CDR3 in amino acids: CASSRPNSGYGYTF. The CDR3 nucleotides are TGTGCCAGCAGCCGTCCAAACAGCGGCTATGGCTACACCTTC. V is TRBV7-2 and J is TRBJ1-2; D ambiguous. V was trimmed by 5 bases and J by 4 bases, leaving 14 bases between them. The CDR3 runs to 14 residues. Germline loops: CDR1 SGHTA, CDR2 FQGNSA.

The chain employs TRBV7-2 and TRBJ1-1; D is unresolved. This CDR3 has 14 residues. Trimming took off 4 bases at V and 7 bases at J, with 16 bases between the two ends. Germline CDR1 SGHTA, CDR2 FQGNSA. The CDR3 sequence: CASSYRRLDDEAFF. CDR3 in DNA: TGTGCCAGCAGCTACCGAAGATTGGATGATGAAGCTTTCTTT. Complete variable domain (other parts from reference TRBV7-2 and TRBJ1-1): GAGVSQSPSNKVTEKGKDVELRCDPISGHTALYWYRQSLGQGLEFLIYFQGNSAPDKSGLPSDRFSAERTGGSVSTLTIQRTQQEDSAVYLCASSYRRLDDEAFFGQGTRLTVV.

This clone appeared once. As DNA, the CDR3 is TGTGCCAGCAGCTTAGCGGGAGGGTCTGGAGATACGCAGTATTTT. Its translation: CASSLAGGSGDTQYF. The gene calls are TRBV11-2 and TRBJ2-3, with 8 positions matching TRBD2. The V segment lost 1 base and the J segment 5 bases; nucleotides outside the gene matches: 5. Germline V gene lookup returns CDR1 SGHAT and CDR2 FQNNGV. This CDR3 is built from 15 residues.

This chain uses TRBV2 with TRBJ2-1; D not certain. The CDR3 covers 13 residues. Trimming removed 7 bases at V and 6 bases at J, with 13 bases between. Germline CDR1 SNHLY, CDR2 FYNNEI. This CDR3 is CASILLEFNEQFF. DNA for the CDR3: TGTGCCAGCATCCTCCTGGAGTTCAATGAGCAGTTCTTC.

The J gene is TRBJ1-1, the V gene TRBV4-1; no clear D gene. The CDR3 is made up of 16 amino acids. In germline, CDR1 is MGHRA, CDR2 YSYEKL. Between the trimmed V and J ends, which lost 4 bases and 1 base, there was a span of 16 bases. DNA of the CDR3: TGCGCCAGCAGCCCCGAGACAAGAGACAAGAACACTGAAGCTTTCTTT. Translating gives CASSPETRDKNTEAFF.

The genes are TRBV11-2 and TRBJ1-6; D is possibly TRBD1 (5 bases). The CDR3 is made up of 18 amino acids. V lost 2 bases, J lost 0 bases, and 14 bases lay in between. Germline CDR1 SGHAT, CDR2 FQNNGV. The CDR3 nucleotides are TGTGCCAGCAGCTTAAGGGTTGGGGGGAGCTCCTATAATTCACCCCTCCACTTT. It specifies CASSLRVGGSSYNSPLHF.

Here the CDR3 DNA reads TGTGCCTGGAGTTCGGGGCACGAGCAGTACTTC. This translates into CAWSSGHEQYF. V gene TRBV30 combines with J gene TRBJ2-7; D could derive from TRBD1 or TRBD2 (5 bases each). The CDR3 is 11 residues long. Trimming left V 2 bases short and J 5 bases short, with 7 bases between. Germline V CDR1 and CDR2: GTSNPN, SVGIG (reference sequence).

The J gene is TRBJ2-4, the V gene TRBV12-2; the table's TRBD2 call for D was not verified on the DNA. TRBV12-2 is an annotated pseudogene. This CDR3 is built from 16 residues. CDR3 residues: CASRLPSSGGKNIQYF. In nucleotides, the CDR3 is TGTGCAAGTCGCTTACCCTCGAGCGGGGGAAAAAACATTCAGTACTTC.

The rearrangement uses TRBV7-2 and TRBJ2-3, with unresolved D. Germline V gives CDR1 SGHTA, CDR2 FQGNSA. The CDR3 consists of 14 residues. V was pared by 1 base and J by 4 bases, with 9 bases between. The CDR3 bases are TGTGCCAGCAGCTTAGTGCAGGTACCAGATACGCAGTATTTT. This gives the protein CASSLVQVPDTQYF.

The chain recombines TRBV9 with TRBJ2-2, with D possibly called TRBD1 or TRBD2 (5 bases each). The germline gives CDR1 SGDLS, CDR2 YYNGEE. The CDR3 consists of 16 residues. V lost 0 bases to trimming and J lost 4 bases, with 13 bases between them. DNA for the CDR3: TGTGCCAGCAGCGTAGAGGGGACCCTTCTCACCGGGGAGCTGTTTTTT. Protein: CASSVEGTLLTGELFF. The full variable domain, with the rest looked up from reference TRBV9 and TRBJ2-2, is DSGVTQTPKHLITATGQRVTLRCSPRSGDLSVYWYQQSLDQGLQFLIQYYNGEERAKGNILERFSAQQFPDLHSELNLSSLELGDSALYFCASSVEGTLLTGELFFGEGSRLTVL.

The chain couples TRBV5-5 to TRBJ2-1, with a weak D call TRBD2 (6 bases). CDR3 length: 15 residues. CDR1 and CDR2 (germline): SGHKS, YYEKEE (reference sequence). V was trimmed by 4 bases and J by 4 bases, leaving 15 bases between them. As DNA, the CDR3 is TGTGCCAGCAGCCTCCTTCCGGGGGTATACAATGAGCAGTTCTTC. This encodes CASSLLPGVYNEQFF.

The CDR3, as DNA: TGTGCCAGCAGTTTCAAGGGCGGACTAGCTGGCTACAATGAGCAGTTCTTC. Protein product: CASSFKGGLAGYNEQFF. V is TRBV28 and J is TRBJ2-1; the match to TRBD2 covers 8 bases. V trimming: 3 bases; J trimming: 3 bases; junction bases outside the gene matches: 10. Germline loops: CDR1 MDHEN, CDR2 SYDVKM. The CDR3 runs 17 residues.

This chain connects TRBV7-9 to TRBJ1-1; possibly TRBD1 for D (5 bases). CDR1 is SEHNR, CDR2 FQNEAQ, per germline (reference sequence). The length of the CDR3 is 15 residues. Trimming took 7 bases from V and 1 from J, leaving 16 bases between them. CDR3 loop: CASIRPGPSNTEAFF. The CDR3 nucleotides are TGTGCCAGCATCAGACCGGGACCCTCGAACACTGAAGCTTTCTTT.

The rearrangement joins TRBV11-1 to TRBJ2-3, with D uncertain. This CDR3 has 12 amino acids. V lost 1 base and J 5 bases, leaving 4 bases between the germline ends. Germline V gene lookup returns CDR1 SGHAT and CDR2 FQDESV (reference sequence). This chain's CDR3 is CASSLEGDTQYF. DNA for the CDR3: TGTGCCAGCAGCTTAGAGGGAGATACGCAGTATTTT. Filled out from reference TRBV11-1 and TRBJ2-3, the complete variable domain reads EAEVAQSPRYKITEKSQAVAFWCDPISGHATLYWYRQILGQGPELLVQFQDESVVDDSQLPKDRFSAERLKGVDSTLKIQPAELGDSAMYLCASSLEGDTQYFGPGTRLTVL.

This clone was recorded a few times. The chain links TRBV6-5 to TRBJ1-5; 8 bases fit TRBD1. In germline, CDR1 is MNHEY, CDR2 SVGAGI. Trimming removed 5 bases from V and 4 bases from J; junction bases left unmatched: 4. The CDR3 sequence is 14 residues long. The CDR3 DNA reads TGTGCCAGCAGTCCAGGGGGCGGGAATCAGCCCCAGCATTTT. This encodes CASSPGGGNQPQHF.

The genes are TRBV6-5 and TRBJ1-1; D uncertain. The germline V gene encodes CDR1 MNHEY and CDR2 SVGAGI. Between the trimmed V and J ends, which lost 0 bases and 1 base, there was a span of 9 bases. There are 15 residues in the CDR3. The CDR3 region has the DNA TGTGCCAGCAGTTACTCGTGGGCAGGGAACACTGAAGCTTTCTTT. As protein: CASSYSWAGNTEAFF.

The chain links TRBV7-9 to TRBJ1-4, with D unresolved. Per the germline V gene, CDR1 is SEHNR and CDR2 is FQNEAQ (reference sequence). Trimming removed 1 base from V and 10 bases from J, with 13 bases in between. The CDR3 runs 14 residues. The DNA of the CDR3 is TGTGCCAGCAGCTTAGATTCTGGTGGCCCAAAACTGTTTTTT. This codes for CASSLDSGGPKLFF.

This chain joins TRBV10-1 and TRBJ2-3, with 9 bases lining up with TRBD2. The CDR3 is 15 amino acids. J was trimmed by 0 bases and V by 8 bases; bases with no gene match: 6. Germline CDR1 reads WNHNN; CDR2 reads SYGVQD (reference sequence). In nucleotides, the CDR3 is TGCGCCAGCCCATTAGCGGGAGCGAGCACAGATACGCAGTATTTT. This sequence encodes CASPLAGASTDTQYF.

The chain is built from TRBV5-1 and TRBJ2-7, with TRBD2 as a possible D gene (5 bases). Germline values: CDR1 SGHRS, CDR2 YFSETQ. CDR3 length equals 13 residues. V lost 3 bases and J lost 5, with 12 bases in between. The CDR3 nucleotides are TGCGCCAGCAGCTGGGCGGGTACGAACGAGCAGTACTTC. Translation gives CASSWAGTNEQYF.

The chain links TRBV12-1 to TRBJ2-1; the table's TRBD2 call for D was not verified on the DNA. TRBV12-1 is tagged as a pseudogene. The CDR3 runs 16 residues. CDR3 sequence (DNA): TGTGCCAGCAGCCCCACCCCCTCTCGAAAACTATATGAGCAGTTCTTC. Translating it yields CASSPTPSRKLYEQFF.

The chain links TRBV13 to TRBJ1-6; tentatively, D is TRBD1 (6 bases). This CDR3 contains 21 residues. The V end lost 0 bases, the J end lost 4 bases, and 25 bases lay between the germline ends. Germline assignment: CDR1 PRHDT and CDR2 FYEKMQ (reference sequence). The CDR3 nucleotides are TGTGCCAGCAGCTTAGGGGCCCAGGGGATTTCTAGTTTCGGGTATAATTCACCCCTCCACTTT. It specifies CASSLGAQGISSFGYNSPLHF.